These T cell receptor beta chains were read from a single sample in a study of blood T cell repertoires in COVID-19. Measured with immunoSEQ multiplex PCR; TCRdb has only the in-frame clones, and not every one. The data contain 150,000 or so clones, around 88% of them singletons. The sequenced sample was peripheral blood. The receptors derive from a man aged 50-60 years with acute or convalescent COVID-19. The CDR3 runs from the conserved cysteine through the conserved F or W. D genes are given only for firm matches. The size field is filled for only some rows; it gives once, few, many or a size class.

abundance	j_gene	v_gene	d_gene	CDR3nt	CDR3aa
.	TRBJ1-1	TRBV19	.	TGTGCCATCCAAGCAAGCGGGACTGAAGCTTTCTTT	CAIQASGTEAFF
few	TRBJ1-5	TRBV3-1/TRBV3-2	.	TGTGCCAGCAGCCAAGGGGGAAGCGGGCCCCAGCATTTT	CASSQGGSGPQHF
few	TRBJ2-4	TRBV18	TRBD2	TGTGCCAGCTCACCAATAGCGGGAGGTCGGGCCGAAAACATTCAGTACTTC	CASSPIAGGRAENIQYF
.	TRBJ1-1	TRBV28	.	TGTGCCAGCAGTTTACGGAGCCGGCCCCCAGCTTTCTTT	CASSLRSRPPAFF
once	TRBJ2-3	TRBV5-1	.	TGCGCCAGTGCCGTTGAGAGCCCTCGGGATACGCAGTATTTT	CASAVESPRDTQYF
.	TRBJ1-2	TRBV27	TRBD1	TGTGCCAGCAGTTTACCAGGGGGCCGTGGCTACACCTTC	CASSLPGGRGYTF
once	TRBJ2-7	TRBV10-2	.	TGCGCCAGCAGTGAATGGTACGGCTCCTACGAGCAGTACTTC	CASSEWYGSYEQYF
.	TRBJ2-7	TRBV6-6	.	TGTGCCAGCAGTTTTCGTGGGGGCAGGGTGGGTGAGCAGTACTTC	CASSFRGGRVGEQYF
.	TRBJ2-7	TRBV15	TRBD2	TGTGCCACCAGCACTAGGACTAGCGGTCGCTACGAGCAGTACTTC	CATSTRTSGRYEQYF
once	TRBJ1-6	TRBV6-1	.	TGTGCCAGCAGTGAAGGGCGGCCTCTCCATAATTCACCCCTCCACTTT	CASSEGRPLHNSPLHF
.	TRBJ1-5	TRBV7-9	.	TGTGCCAGCACCCCCAGTAATAGCAATCAGCCCCAGCATTTT	CASTPSNSNQPQHF
.	TRBJ1-5	TRBV6-6	TRBD1	TGTGCCAGCACTCGGGACAGGGGTGGGCCCCAGCATTTT	CASTRDRGGPQHF
.	TRBJ1-6	TRBV10-2	TRBD1	TGCGCCAGCAGAAGTGAGGACAGGGCGCGAAATTCACCCCTCCACTTT	CASRSEDRARNSPLHF
.	TRBJ1-6	TRBV5-6	.	TGTGCCAGCAGCTTGGGTACAGGCCTCCACTTT	CASSLGTGLHF
.	TRBJ2-6	TRBV15	TRBD1	TGTGCCACCAGCAGAGAGACAGGGAGCGGGGCCAACGTCCTGACTTTC	CATSRETGSGANVLTF
.	TRBJ2-7	TRBV10-1	TRBD2	TGCGCCAGCAGTGAGGCTCTAGCGGGAGGTCTAAACGAGCAGTACTTC	CASSEALAGGLNEQYF
.	TRBJ1-6	TRBV18	.	TGTGCCAGCTCACCGATGGGCCTTCGGGGGGCCCTCCACTTT	CASSPMGLRGALHF
.	TRBJ1-5	TRBV28	.	TGTGCCAGCTGGTGGACAGCCAGCGGCCAGCCCCAGCATTTT	CASWWTASGQPQHF
.	TRBJ2-7	TRBV28	TRBD1	TGTGCCAGCACGGACAGGGCATCCGTGCAGTACTTC	CASTDRASVQYF
.	TRBJ1-2	TRBV19	.	TGTGCCAGTAGTATAAACAGCCTTAACTATGGCTACACCTTC	CASSINSLNYGYTF
.	TRBJ1-1	TRBV2	.	TGTGCCAGCAGTGGCGTCGGGGGGAACACTGAAGCTTTCTTT	CASSGVGGNTEAFF
few	TRBJ1-2	TRBV4-1	.	TGCGCCAGCAGCCAAGAACCAGGGAATTTCTATGGCTACACCTTC	CASSQEPGNFYGYTF
.	TRBJ1-2	TRBV5-6	TRBD1	TGTGCCAGCAGCTACGGACAGGGGGAATATGGCTACACCTTC	CASSYGQGEYGYTF
.	TRBJ1-1	TRBV5-1	TRBD1	TGCGCCAGCAGCGTGGGACAGGGGTTGGCTGAAGCTTTCTTT	CASSVGQGLAEAFF
.	TRBJ1-5	TRBV11-3	.	TGTGCCAGCAGCCCACCGGGGGGGAGCAATCAGCCCCAGCATTTT	CASSPPGGSNQPQHF
.	TRBJ2-4	TRBV10-1	.	TGCGCCAGCAGTGAGTCAGGGAGCAAAAACATTCAGTACTTC	CASSESGSKNIQYF
.	TRBJ1-6	TRBV12-5	.	TGTGCTAGTGGTTTGGAATACGGGGGTAATTCACCCCTCCACTTT	CASGLEYGGNSPLHF
once	TRBJ1-5	TRBV5-6	.	TGTGCCAGCAGCTTCAGGGGACCCGCCAATCAGCCCCAGCATTTT	CASSFRGPANQPQHF
.	TRBJ1-6	TRBV28	TRBD1	TGTGCCAGCATCCTCAGGGGGCTATCGTGGAATTCACCCCTCCACTTT	CASILRGLSWNSPLHF
.	TRBJ1-2	TRBV19	.	TGTGCCTCACAGTTTGAGAGTAATTCTCATGGCTACACCTTC	CASQFESNSHGYTF
.	TRBJ2-3	TRBV27	TRBD2	TGTGCCAGCAAACTGACCGGGACTAGCGGGAGGGCTTCAGATACGCAGTATTTT	CASKLTGTSGRASDTQYF
many	TRBJ1-1	TRBV6-4	.	TGTGCCAGCAGTGACTCCCCCGGGCAGGGGAAGACTGAAGCTTTCTTT	CASSDSPGQGKTEAFF
.	TRBJ1-6	TRBV4-2	TRBD1	TGTGCCAGCAGACCCGTTGACAGGGTCTATTCACCCCTCCACTTT	CASRPVDRVYSPLHF
.	TRBJ2-7	TRBV6-6	.	TGTGCCAGCAGTTACTCTGGGGGCCTCCTCTCCTACGAGCAGTACTTC	CASSYSGGLLSYEQYF
.	TRBJ2-1	TRBV3-1/TRBV3-2	TRBD2	TGTGCCAGCAGCCAAGGACACCCAATTGGAACTAGCGTCAATGAGCAGTTCTTC	CASSQGHPIGTSVNEQFF
.	TRBJ1-2	TRBV5-1	.	TGCGCCAGCAGCCCCCGCGGGGACTCAGGGACGAGGGGCTACACCTTC	CASSPRGDSGTRGYTF
.	TRBJ2-1	TRBV19	.	TGTGCCAGTCGCTCTTGGCCCCTGGGCGGGGAAAGCAATGAGCAGTTCTTC	CASRSWPLGGESNEQFF
.	TRBJ2-7	TRBV12-3/TRBV12-4	TRBD1	TGTGCCAGCAGTGCAGGGGGCAGGTACGAGCAGTACTTC	CASSAGGRYEQYF
.	TRBJ1-6	TRBV6-5	.	TGTGCCAGCAGTTCGGGTTATGGGTGGTCACCCCTCCACTTT	CASSSGYGWSPLHF
.	TRBJ1-5	TRBV19	TRBD1	TGTGCCAGTAGTATGGCACCCTGGACAGGGTCAAATCAGCCCCAGCATTTT	CASSMAPWTGSNQPQHF
.	TRBJ2-7	TRBV5-1	.	TGCGCCAGCAGCTTTTCAGGGGACTACGAGCAGTACTTC	CASSFSGDYEQYF